This entry features one T cell receptor beta chain sequence. This clone occurred a few times. Its antigen target is currently unknown. Base qualities are not provided; no much larger clone lies one nucleotide away. This entry belongs to a study of T cell responses to AZD1222 COVID-19 vaccine (dated by TCRdb to 2020 to 2022). Describing the broader study: A total of approximately 230 trial participants underwent TCR sequencing, of whom nearly 210 received two doses of AZD1222 and about 26 received two doses of the MenACWY control vaccine. Trial participants were enrolled into age subgroups of 18-55, 56-69 and 70-plus years, which contained approximately 150, 28 and 58 TCR-sequenced participants, respectively. Study-wide conclusions, independent of this receptor: The 56-69-year group was small, and its depth increase did not reach significance, likely because of low power. The whole spike protein was spanned by vaccine-associated CD4 TCRs, and dominant responses were seen in regions 160-218 and 743-854. Participants were mostly white British, with more females than males. The authors suggested clonal diversity may have been underestimated. Spike-specific TCR breadth and depth rose significantly after two AZD1222 doses compared with day 0 and with MenACWY recipients. Because no day 14 peak-response samples were available, repertoires were characterized only after the peak T cell response. Reportedly, almost half of the unique spike-specific TCRs recognized epitopes lying outside the regions that are mutated in the B.1.351 and B.1.1.7 variants. Conclusions about previously exposed vaccinees were limited because only a handful of AZD1222 recipients were SARS-CoV-2 seropositive at baseline.

CDR1 DFQATT and CDR2 SNEGSKA are derived from the germline V gene (reference sequence). The trim is 4 bases for V and 5 bases for J, with a gap of 9 bases between the germline ends. The CDR3 goes from the cysteine to the phenylalanine over 11 residues. CDR3 DNA only is kept here, 33 bases in frame from base 1. The sample's time point label, in plain terms: about 28 days (+/-7) after the second vaccine dose. AZD1222 recipients given second doses at about 4 weeks or at about 12 weeks were pooled, since spike-specific TCR depth and breadth were not found to differ between the two schedules. The vaccinee samples were drawn from two UK trials, COV001 and COV002, one of which was a single-blind randomized controlled phase 2/3 trial testing AZD1222 (ChAdOx1 nCoV-19) in healthy adults. Trial participant PBMC samples were collected at day 0 and day 28 after the second dose for TCRbeta chain sequencing. The CDR3 regions of human TCRbeta chains were analyzed by immunosequencing. Processing in the source paper ran as follows. Repertoire TCRs were checked for matches against a reference library of SARS-CoV-2-specific TCRs that had been generated using the MIRA antigen-specificity platform. Breadth was defined as the fraction of unique TCRs that were SARS-CoV-2-associated, and depth was defined as the fraction of total T cells that were SARS-CoV-2-associated. Using the MIRA data, each spike-specific TCR was mapped to the spike region that the TCR reacts to and placed in a CD4 or CD8 class. Log10-transformed breadth and depth values were compared by one-way ANOVA with Sidak's multiple comparisons tests. As stored in TCRdb, this immuneACCESS dataset retains in-frame rearrangements with V and J assigned. A fraction of the clones does not appear; measured against another copy, unresolved V genes explain less than half of the discrepancy, and the remainder lacks a known reason. V, J and clone size reflect that table, while D and trimming were determined from the DNA. This sample holds some 100,000 clones; about 86% were observed only once. The ten largest account for approximately 15% of the sample.

The rearrangement joined TRBV20-1 to TRBJ2-7, with no reliable assignment of the D segment. The receptor was isolated from an adult who received the AZD1222 COVID-19 vaccine. Sequences were derived from peripheral blood, sampled 28 days after the second AZD1222 dose. DNA sequence: TGCAGTGCTAAAGCAGACCACGAGCAGTACTTC. Protein translation: CSAKADHEQYF.